Each of the 30 T cell receptor beta chains below was sequenced from the same sample in a study of T cell responses to AZD1222 COVID-19 vaccine. TCRdb's table, derived via immunoSEQ multiplex PCR, lists solely in-frame clones and lacks some. The table shows some 130,000 clones, with 75% to 95% occurring only once. The starting material was peripheral blood, obtained 28 days after the second AZD1222 dose. Receptors originate from an adult who received the AZD1222 COVID-19 vaccine.

V usage is TRBV3-1 (or the pseudogene TRBV3-2) and J usage is TRBJ1-1; D perhaps matches TRBD1 (5 bases). From germline, CDR1 is LGHDT and CDR2 YNNKEL (reference sequence). V was clipped by 1 base and J by 5 bases, with 11 bases between them. CDR3 length: 14 amino acids. CDR3 loop: CASSQVQGRTEAFF. CDR3 bases: TGTGCCAGCAGCCAAGTTCAGGGAAGGACTGAAGCTTTCTTT.

The chain employs TRBV5-1 and TRBJ1-4; perhaps TRBD1 as D (6 bases). The CDR3 has 16 amino acids. Germline V CDR1 and CDR2: SGHRS, YFSETQ. The ends were cut back, 2 bases at V and 6 bases at J, with 17 bases in the middle. The CDR3 reads CASSFNSGARDEKLFF. Here the CDR3 DNA reads TGCGCCAGCAGCTTTAATTCGGGGGCTCGGGATGAAAAACTGTTTTTT. Variable domain in full (rest from reference TRBV5-1 and TRBJ1-4): KAGVTQTPRYLIKTRGQQVTLSCSPISGHRSVSWYQQTPGQGLQFLFEYFSETQRNKGNFPGRFSGRQFSNSRSEMNVSTLELGDSALYLCASSFNSGARDEKLFFGSGTQLSVL.

The chain carries TRBV4-1 and TRBJ2-1, with D hard to call. CDR3 length: 16 residues. Germline lookup yields CDR1 MGHRA and CDR2 YSYEKL. Trimming took off 4 bases at V and 5 bases at J, with 18 bases between the two ends. For the CDR3, the DNA is TGCGCCAGCAGCCTCGGAGTCGGTGGTTTCGACAATGAGCAGTTCTTC. Translation: CASSLGVGGFDNEQFF.

V and J are TRBV7-3 and TRBJ2-3; D might be TRBD2 (6 bases). Germline V gene sequence: CDR1 SGHTA, CDR2 FQGTGA. This CDR3 spans 13 amino acids. V shed 1 base and J shed 8 bases, with 10 bases lying between them. The CDR3 here is CASSLNVGGTQYF. In nucleotides, the CDR3 is TGTGCCAGCAGCTTAAACGTCGGGGGTACGCAGTATTTT.

The chain carries TRBV12-5 and TRBJ2-2, with 13 bases matching TRBD2. The V gene end was trimmed by 4 bases and the J gene end by 6 bases; junction bases not matched to a gene: 8. CDR1 is LGHNT and CDR2 is FRNRAP in the germline V gene. The length of the CDR3 is 17 residues. CDR3 bases: TGTGCTAGTGGTTCCGGACTAGCGGGAGTGGTCGCCGGGGAGCTGTTTTTT. The encoded protein is CASGSGLAGVVAGELFF.

The chain combines TRBV30 with TRBJ1-2; 7 bases match TRBD1. CDR1 is GTSNPN, CDR2 SVGIG, per germline (reference sequence). The CDR3 extends over 17 amino acids. Trimming at V came to 7 bases and at J to 0 bases, leaving 17 bases not matched to a gene. The CDR3 sequence is CAYHSRQGYPSNYGYTF. As DNA, the CDR3 is TGTGCCTACCATAGCCGACAGGGATACCCATCTAACTATGGCTACACCTTC.

V usage is TRBV2 and J usage is TRBJ1-2; TRBD1 matches at 9 bases. Germline V gives CDR1 SNHLY, CDR2 FYNNEI. This CDR3 is 15 amino acids long. V shed 5 bases, J shed 6 bases, and the junction held 10 bases outside the gene matches. CDR3 protein: CASSPGQGGLHGYTF. The CDR3 DNA follows: TGTGCCAGCAGTCCGGGACAGGGAGGTTTACATGGCTACACCTTC.

This clone was recorded once. This chain joins TRBV7-3 and TRBJ2-7, with 11 bases identical to TRBD2. V shed 2 bases and J 2 bases; nucleotides not matched to a gene: 11. Germline loops: CDR1 SGHTA, CDR2 FQGTGA. The CDR3 extends over 18 amino acids. Written as DNA, the CDR3 is TGTGCCAGCAGCTTAGGGTACGGGGGACTAGCGGAGACCTACGAGCAGTACGTC. This encodes CASSLGYGGLAETYEQYV.

This rearrangement joins TRBV11-2 to TRBJ2-1; D gene uncertain. CDR1 SGHAT and CDR2 FQNNGV come from the germline V gene. There are 14 residues in the CDR3. The V and J ends lost 6 bases and 6 bases respectively, with 15 bases between them. The CDR3 nucleotides are TGTGCCAGCAGACTCATCACGTTCCCCAATGAGCAGTTCTTC. It encodes CASRLITFPNEQFF.

This sequence joins TRBV20-1 and TRBJ2-5; D perhaps matches TRBD2 (6 bases). Germline CDR1 DFQATT, CDR2 SNEGSKA (reference sequence). V lost 3 bases and J 4 bases, leaving 9 bases between the germline ends. This CDR3 is 12 amino acids long. The CDR3: CSASDGGETQYF. The CDR3 nucleotides are TGCAGTGCTAGTGACGGGGGAGAGACCCAGTACTTC.

In this sample, this clone turned up once. The chain is built from TRBV9 and TRBJ1-1, with a tentative D call TRBD1 (5 bases). Germline-derived CDR1 and CDR2 are SGDLS and YYNGEE. The CDR3 is 14 residues long. Trimming removed 7 bases at V and 4 bases at J, with 17 bases between. In DNA, the CDR3 is TGTGCCAGCGGGGGTAGAGGGAAGGCCACTGAAGCTTTCTTT. Amino acids: CASGGRGKATEAFF.

V usage is TRBV5-1 and J usage is TRBJ2-2; a possible D gene is TRBD1 (5 bases). V was pared by 3 bases and J by 4 bases, with 10 bases between. Germline V gene lookup returns CDR1 SGHRS and CDR2 YFSETQ. The length of the CDR3 is 14 residues. The CDR3 DNA reads as TGCGCCAGCAGCTACCGACAGCCCACCGGGGAGCTGTTTTTT. It encodes CASSYRQPTGELFF.

This rearrangement joins TRBV7-8 to TRBJ1-2; 8 bases match TRBD1. Germline V gene data show CDR1 as SGHVS and CDR2 as FQNEAQ. Unmatched junction bases numbered 2, after V lost 0 bases and J lost 2 bases. The CDR3 is 15 residues long. The DNA for the CDR3 is TGTGCCAGCAGCTTAGCGCGACAGGGGAACTATGGCTACACCTTC. Protein sequence: CASSLARQGNYGYTF.

The genes are TRBV11-3 and TRBJ1-3, with 8 positions matching TRBD1. V lost 2 bases and J lost 3; bases outside the gene matches: 3. Germline lookup yields CDR1 SGHNT and CDR2 YENEEA. The CDR3 runs to 15 residues. CDR3 DNA: TGTGCCAGCAGCTTACAGGGGGCATTTGGAAACACCATATATTTT. It translates to CASSLQGAFGNTIYF.

The rearrangement links TRBV3-1 (or the pseudogene TRBV3-2) to TRBJ2-4, with D tentatively TRBD2 (5 bases). Germline V gene data show CDR1 as LGHDT and CDR2 as YNNKEL (reference sequence). This CDR3 comprises 15 residues. V lost 4 bases, J lost 0 bases, and 10 bases lay in between. CDR3 in DNA: TGTGCCAGCAGCCGAGGGCTTGAAGCCAAAAACATTCAGTACTTC. It encodes CASSRGLEAKNIQYF.

This chain links TRBV4-1 with TRBJ2-5, with 8 positions matching TRBD2. V lost 1 base and J lost 2; bases outside the gene matches: 9. The CDR3 runs to 17 residues. Germline-derived CDR1 and CDR2 are MGHRA and YSYEKL. The CDR3 is CASSQGFRRGAQETQYF. In DNA, the CDR3 is TGCGCCAGCAGCCAAGGGTTTAGGCGGGGGGCTCAAGAGACCCAGTACTTC.

This clone was counted a single time. The chain couples TRBV9 to TRBJ2-5, with 8 nucleotides matching TRBD2. V lost 0 bases, J lost 5 bases, and 6 bases stayed unmatched. CDR3 length: 15 residues. The germline V gene has CDR1 SGDLS and CDR2 YYNGEE. CDR3 coding DNA: TGTGCCAGCAGCGTAGAAACTAGCGGAGGGGAGACCCAGTACTTC. Protein product: CASSVETSGGETQYF.

The genes are TRBV11-3 and TRBJ1-1; 12 bases line up with TRBD1. The V and J ends lost 8 bases and 4 bases, in that order; junction bases with no gene match: 11. CDR1 and CDR2 from the germline V gene are SGHNT and YENEEA. This CDR3 is built from 16 residues. CDR3 bases: TGTGCCAGCGGCCTGGGGACAGGGGGCGGTTTCACTGAAGCTTTCTTT. Protein product: CASGLGTGGGFTEAFF.

This chain joins TRBV19 and TRBJ1-2; no firm D call. This CDR3 has 14 amino acids. The V gene lost 2 bases and the J gene lost 0 bases, with 7 bases spanning the gap. The germline V gene encodes CDR1 LNHDA and CDR2 SQIVND (reference sequence). The CDR3 coding sequence is TGTGCCAGTAGTATAAATACTGCTAACTATGGCTACACCTTC. It translates to CASSINTANYGYTF.

The chain has TRBV6-5 and TRBJ2-2; maybe TRBD2 (6 bases). CDR3 size: 13 residues. Germline V gene sequence: CDR1 MNHEY, CDR2 SVGAGI. V was shortened by 6 bases and J by 7 bases, with 12 bases between the two germline ends. This CDR3 is CASRLGGIGELFF. CDR3 DNA sequence: TGTGCCAGCAGACTAGGCGGGATCGGGGAGCTGTTTTTT.

The gene calls are TRBV19 and TRBJ1-4, with unresolved D. The V gene lost 4 bases and the J gene lost 4 bases, with 13 bases spanning the gap. The CDR3 has 15 residues. Germline lookup yields CDR1 LNHDA and CDR2 SQIVND (reference sequence). CDR3 sequence reads: CASSTSTAGNEKLFF. In DNA, the CDR3 is TGTGCCAGTAGTACCTCAACCGCGGGTAATGAAAAACTGTTTTTT.

The count of this clone is one. The chain carries TRBV7-2 and TRBJ1-2; no definite D call. Germline loops: CDR1 SGHTA, CDR2 FQGNSA. Trimming took off 8 bases at V and 2 bases at J, with 15 bases between the two ends. This CDR3 region has 14 residues. The CDR3 DNA sequence: TGTGCCAGCCAACTTCGGGATTCCAACTATGGCTACACCTTC. Its protein is CASQLRDSNYGYTF.

CDR3 protein: CASSSQTGNNEQYV. Here the CDR3 DNA reads TGTGCCAGCAGCTCGCAGACAGGGAATAACGAGCAGTACGTC. The chain is built from TRBV5-4 and TRBJ2-7; 7 bases line up with TRBD1. CDR3 length: 14 residues. V gave up 3 bases and J gave up 5 bases; unmatched junction bases: 8. The germline V gene has CDR1 SGHNT and CDR2 YYREEE (reference sequence).

This clone showed up just a few times. The chain recombines TRBV19 with TRBJ1-1, with unresolved D. Germline CDR1 LNHDA, CDR2 SQIVND (reference sequence). V lost 9 bases and J 0 bases, leaving 14 bases between the germline ends. The CDR3 is made up of 14 amino acids. DNA for the CDR3: TGTGCCAGCCTTTTGGTGGGGATGAACACTGAAGCTTTCTTT. This encodes CASLLVGMNTEAFF.

The V call is TRBV27, the J call TRBJ1-6, with 9 nucleotides matching TRBD1. The junction had 13 bases not matched to a gene; V was cut back by 4 bases and J by 9 bases. From germline, CDR1 is MNHEY and CDR2 SMNVEV (reference sequence). The CDR3 consists of 17 residues. The CDR3 sequence: CASSSIQGASGGSPLHF. The CDR3 coding sequence is TGTGCCAGCAGTTCCATACAGGGGGCTAGTGGTGGTTCACCCCTCCACTTT.

On this clone itself: The germline gene is not matched at one end of the junction; a read error may be the cause. The chain recombines TRBV6-5 with TRBJ1-4; D uncertain. CDR1 is MNHEY and CDR2 is SVGAGI in the germline V gene. The CDR3 extends over 15 amino acids. The CDR3 bases are TGTGCCAGCAGTGACTCGGACTTCGCCAGGGAAAAACTGTTTTTT. Translated: CASSDSDFAREKLFF.

This chain uses TRBV7-3 with TRBJ2-2, with TRBD2 as a possible D gene (5 bases). V lost 5 bases and J lost 5, with 15 bases in between. The CDR3 has 15 residues. Germline V lookup: CDR1 SGHTA, CDR2 FQGTGA. CDR3 amino acids: CASSRVGGQTGELFF. CDR3 nucleotide sequence: TGTGCCAGCAGCCGCGTAGGCGGGCAGACCGGGGAGCTGTTTTTT.

J is TRBJ1-1 and V is TRBV7-8; 7 bases line up with TRBD1. The CDR3 runs to 13 residues. Germline V gene lookup returns CDR1 SGHVS and CDR2 FQNEAQ. Trimming at V came to 5 bases and at J to 4 bases, leaving 4 bases not matched to a gene. The CDR3 loop is CASSPDRVTEAFF. The CDR3 bases are TGTGCCAGCAGCCCCGACAGGGTCACTGAAGCTTTCTTT.

The chain joins TRBV27 to TRBJ2-3; 7 nucleotides agree with TRBD2. The CDR3 is 15 amino acids. V shed 5 bases and J 0 bases; nucleotides not matched to a gene: 5. Germline loops: CDR1 MNHEY, CDR2 SMNVEV (reference sequence). Here the CDR3 DNA reads TGTGCCAGCAGTGCCAGCGGGACCAGCACAGATACGCAGTATTTT. Amino acids: CASSASGTSTDTQYF.

This clone appeared once. The chain combines TRBV3-1 (or the pseudogene TRBV3-2) with TRBJ1-1; TRBD1 agrees at 8 bases. The germline gives CDR1 LGHDT, CDR2 YNNKEL (reference sequence). The CDR3 loop spans 17 amino acids. V shed 1 base and J 8 bases; nucleotides not matched to a gene: 15. Here the CDR3 reads CASSQVAVTGGLGEAFF. DNA for the CDR3: TGTGCCAGCAGCCAAGTTGCCGTAACAGGGGGGCTCGGGGAAGCTTTCTTT.